This entry features one T cell receptor beta chain sequence. The antigen is not known. V dropped 6 bases and J dropped 3 bases, with 21 bases sitting between them. This CDR3 is 17 amino acids long. Germline V CDR1 and CDR2: MDHEN, SYDVKM. The data stem from a study of STAT5B mutations in CD4+ large granular lymphocyte leukemia. General observations from the study: 8/27 top patient clones versus 2/35 control clones were TRBV06-family.

The repertoire was sequenced with immunoSEQ multiplex PCR; TCRdb's copy has only in-frame clones and lacks some. This sample has 30,000 to 40,000 clones, with 70% to 90% found just once. The V gene is TRBV28, the J gene TRBJ1-5; D possibly corresponds to TRBD1 (5 bases). The clonotype originates from a human donor in good health. Sequencing was carried out using CD4+ T cells from blood buffy coats. The CDR3 coding sequence is TGTGCCAGCAGCCTCGGGTTAACAGGCGTTTACAATCAGCCCCAGCATTTT. Protein product: CASSLGLTGVYNQPQHF.